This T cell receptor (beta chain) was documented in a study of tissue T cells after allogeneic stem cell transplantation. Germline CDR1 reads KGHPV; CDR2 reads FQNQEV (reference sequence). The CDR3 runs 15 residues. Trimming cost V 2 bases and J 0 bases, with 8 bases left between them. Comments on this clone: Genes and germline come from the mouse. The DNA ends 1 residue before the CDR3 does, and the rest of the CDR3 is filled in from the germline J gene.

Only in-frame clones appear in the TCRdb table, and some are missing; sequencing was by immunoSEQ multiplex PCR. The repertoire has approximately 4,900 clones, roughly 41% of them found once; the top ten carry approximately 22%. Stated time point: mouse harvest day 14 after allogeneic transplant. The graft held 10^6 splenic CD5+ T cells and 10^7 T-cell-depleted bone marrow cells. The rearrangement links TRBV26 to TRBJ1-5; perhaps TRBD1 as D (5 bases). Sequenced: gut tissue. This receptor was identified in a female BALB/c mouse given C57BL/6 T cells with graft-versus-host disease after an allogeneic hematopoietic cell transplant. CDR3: CASSLPGNNNQAPLF. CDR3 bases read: TGTGCCAGCAGTCTGCCAGGGAATAACAACCAGGCTCCGCTT.